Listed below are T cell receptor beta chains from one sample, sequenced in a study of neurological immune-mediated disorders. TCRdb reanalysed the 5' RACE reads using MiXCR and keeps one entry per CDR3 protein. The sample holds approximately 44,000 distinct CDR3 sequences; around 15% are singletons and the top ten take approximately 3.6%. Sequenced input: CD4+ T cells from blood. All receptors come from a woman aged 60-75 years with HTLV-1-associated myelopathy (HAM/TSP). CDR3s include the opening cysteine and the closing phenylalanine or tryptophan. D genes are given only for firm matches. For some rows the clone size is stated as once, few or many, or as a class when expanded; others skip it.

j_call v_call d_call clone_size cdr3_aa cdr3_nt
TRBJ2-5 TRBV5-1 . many CASSLDGGLEETQYF TGCGCCAGCAGCTTGGACGGGGGGCTTGAAGAGACCCAGTACTTC
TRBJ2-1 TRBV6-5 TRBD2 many CASSSGALYNEQFF TGTGCCAGCAGTAGCGGGGCCCTTTACAATGAGCAGTTCTTC
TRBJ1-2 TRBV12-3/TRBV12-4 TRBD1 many CASSLDRGYGYTF TGTGCCAGCAGTCTCGACAGGGGATACGGCTACACCTTC
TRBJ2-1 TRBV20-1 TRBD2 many CSASQIPKGLAEVNEQFF TGCAGTGCTTCTCAGATACCCAAGGGACTAGCGGAGGTCAATGAGCAGTTCTTC
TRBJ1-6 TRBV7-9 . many CASSLARDRRSYNSPLHF TGTGCCAGCAGCTTAGCACGGGACCGCCGCTCTTATAATTCACCCCTCCACTTT
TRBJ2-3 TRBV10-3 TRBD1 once CAISSLEGADTQYF TGTGCCATCAGCAGTCTAGAGGGGGCCGATACGCAGTATTTT
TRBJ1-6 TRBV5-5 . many CASSFSATPYNSPLHF TGTGCCAGCAGCTTCTCGGCGACACCGTATAATTCACCCCTCCACTTT
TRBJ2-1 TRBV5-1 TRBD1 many CASSPTDRGGFF TGCGCCAGCAGCCCAACGGACAGGGGGGGATTCTTC
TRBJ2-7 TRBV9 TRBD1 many CASTRTGTGTYEQYF TGTGCCAGCACCCGCACCGGGACAGGGACCTACGAGCAGTACTTC
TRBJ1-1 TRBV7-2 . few CASSLKGKLGNTEAFF TGTGCCAGCAGCTTAAAGGGGAAACTAGGGAACACTGAAGCTTTCTTT
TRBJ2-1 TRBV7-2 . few CASTGRNEQFF TGTGCCAGCACAGGGCGCAATGAGCAGTTCTTC
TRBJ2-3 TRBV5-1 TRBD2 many CASSLTSGGLDTQYF TGCGCCAGCAGCTTGACTAGCGGGGGCCTAGATACGCAGTATTTT
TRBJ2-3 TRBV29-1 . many CSVEAALGQTDTQYF TGCAGCGTTGAAGCCGCCCTCGGTCAGACAGATACGCAGTATTTT
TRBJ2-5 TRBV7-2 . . CASKAWNQETQYF TGTGCCAGCAAGGCGTGGAACCAAGAGACCCAGTACTTC
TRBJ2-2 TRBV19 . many CASSMQGSNTGELFF TGTGCCAGTAGTATGCAGGGATCGAACACCGGGGAGCTGTTTTTT
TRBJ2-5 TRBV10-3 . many CAISEPTARETQYF TGTGCCATCAGTGAACCGACAGCAAGGGAGACCCAGTACTTC
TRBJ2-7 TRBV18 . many CASSPQSYEQYF TGTGCCAGCTCACCCCAGAGTTACGAGCAGTACTTC
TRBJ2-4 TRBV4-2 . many CASSQDPSDRAKNIQYF TGTGCCAGCAGCCAAGACCCCTCGGACCGAGCCAAAAACATTCAGTACTTC
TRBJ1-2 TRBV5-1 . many CASSLEIAREYGYTF TGCGCCAGCAGCTTGGAGATAGCCCGGGAGTATGGCTACACCTTC
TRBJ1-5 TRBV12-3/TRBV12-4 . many CASSLGTLGGRGGQPQHF TGTGCCAGCAGTTTAGGGACATTAGGGGGACGGGGAGGCCAGCCCCAGCATTTT
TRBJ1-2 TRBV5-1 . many CASFTGTGYGYTF TGCGCCAGCTTCACCGGGACGGGATATGGCTACACCTTC
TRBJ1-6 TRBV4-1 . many CASSQDVTSPLHF TGCGCCAGCAGCCAAGACGTCACCTCACCCCTCCACTTT
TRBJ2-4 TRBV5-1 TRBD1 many CASSLGIQGEDIQYF TGCGCCAGCAGCTTGGGCATACAGGGGGAGGACATTCAGTACTTC
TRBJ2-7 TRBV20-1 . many CSARDAYEQYF TGCAGTGCTAGGGACGCCTACGAGCAGTACTTC
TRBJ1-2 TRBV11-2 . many CASSLGSGLGYTF TGTGCCAGCAGCTTAGGAAGCGGTCTTGGCTACACCTTC
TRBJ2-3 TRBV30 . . CAWSVGSSSTDTQYF TGTGCCTGGAGTGTGGGTTCCTCTAGCACAGATACGCAGTATTTT
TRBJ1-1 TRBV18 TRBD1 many CASSLNLDRANTEAFF TGTGCCAGCTCCCTAAACCTGGACAGGGCGAACACTGAAGCTTTCTTT
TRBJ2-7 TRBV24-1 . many CATSDLMGTGEQYF TGTGCCACCAGTGATTTGATGGGGACGGGCGAGCAGTACTTC
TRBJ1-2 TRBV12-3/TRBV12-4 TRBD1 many CASSPGTEDVTF TGTGCCAGCAGTCCTGGGACAGAGGACGTAACCTTC
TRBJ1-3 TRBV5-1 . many CASSLEYGTDSGNTIYF TGCGCCAGCAGCTTGGAGTACGGCACCGACTCTGGAAACACCATATATTTT
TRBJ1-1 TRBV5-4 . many CASSVRGGTEAFF TGTGCCAGCAGCGTGAGGGGAGGAACTGAAGCTTTCTTT
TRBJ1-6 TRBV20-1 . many CSASDTGTNSPLHF TGCAGTGCTAGCGATACCGGGACAAATTCACCCCTCCACTTT
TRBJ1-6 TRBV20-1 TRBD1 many CSARDNRGIGSPLHF TGCAGTGCTAGAGATAACAGGGGAATTGGATCACCCCTCCACTTT
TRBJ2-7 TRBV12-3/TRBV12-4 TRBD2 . CASSSRTRKYF TGTGCCAGCAGTTCTAGGACTAGAAAGTACTTC
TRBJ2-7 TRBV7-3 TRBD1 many CVSTRGPLEQYF TGTGTAAGCACCAGGGGGCCCCTCGAGCAGTACTTC
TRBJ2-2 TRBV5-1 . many CASSLDARGELFF TGCGCCAGCAGCTTGGATGCCCGCGGGGAGCTGTTTTTT
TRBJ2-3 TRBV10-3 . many CAIGRQAVDTQYF TGTGCCATCGGCAGACAGGCGGTAGATACGCAGTATTTT
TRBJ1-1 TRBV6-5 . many CASSPGPRHTEAFF TGTGCCAGCAGCCCGGGGCCCCGGCACACTGAAGCTTTCTTT
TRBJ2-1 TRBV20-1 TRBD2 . CSARGNSGTRGGEQFF TGCAGTGCTAGAGGGAATAGCGGGACCCGGGGCGGTGAGCAGTTCTTC
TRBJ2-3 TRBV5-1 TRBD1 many CASSFLPGQGGTDTQYF TGCGCCAGCAGCTTTCTACCGGGACAGGGAGGGACAGATACGCAGTATTTT
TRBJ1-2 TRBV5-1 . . CASRLTKRGRLYGYTF TGTGCCAGCAGGTTAACCAAAAGGGGGAGACTCTATGGCTACACCTTC
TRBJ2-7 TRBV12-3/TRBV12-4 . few CASRVAVLGEQYF TGTGCCAGCAGAGTAGCGGTTCTAGGCGAGCAGTACTTC
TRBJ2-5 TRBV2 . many CASSDQGKETQYF TGTGCCAGCAGTGACCAGGGGAAAGAGACCCAGTACTTC
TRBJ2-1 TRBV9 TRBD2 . CASSVDGGGSYNEQFF TGTGCCAGCAGCGTAGACGGCGGGGGGTCCTACAATGAGCAGTTCTTC
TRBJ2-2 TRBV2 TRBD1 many CASSEDRGWLDTGELFF TGTGCCAGCAGCGAAGACAGGGGATGGTTGGACACCGGGGAGCTGTTTTTT
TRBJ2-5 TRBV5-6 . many CASSLVQGAQETQYF TGTGCCAGCAGCTTGGTACAGGGTGCACAAGAGACCCAGTACTTC
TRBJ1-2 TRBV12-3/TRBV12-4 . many CASSQTRGEAYYGYTF TGTGCCAGCAGTCAGACCCGCGGGGAGGCATACTATGGCTACACCTTC
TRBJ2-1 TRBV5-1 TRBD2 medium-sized CASSLGRGAYNEQFF TGCGCCAGCAGCTTGGGGCGGGGGGCCTACAATGAGCAGTTCTTC